The 14 T cell receptor beta chains presented below share a single source sample, sequenced in a study of blood T cells in healthy people across ages. A sample-barcoded 5' primer and a J-beta primer mix were used in a second PCR of roughly 7 to 11 cycles. TCRdb processed the 5' RACE reads anew with MiXCR; each CDR3 protein has one entry. The table lists about 930,000 distinct CDR3 sequences, roughly 28% of them singletons. These records were also assigned to another study, of T cells of mothers and their children.

The sequencing sample was made of blood. Every receptor here comes from a woman between 40 and 55 years old in good health.

Concerning this clonotype itself: This sequence may be a read error, since a much larger clone differs from it by one base. The V call is TRBV28, the J call TRBJ2-7; D remains unclear. The CDR3 covers 12 residues. V lost 4 bases and J lost 3, with 7 bases in between. CDR1 and CDR2 from the germline V gene are MDHEN and SYDVKM. The CDR3 DNA sequence: TGTGCCAGCAGTTCCCACCGCTACGAGCAGTACTTC. It is translated as CASSSHRYEQYF.

The chain couples TRBV25-1 to TRBJ2-3; D is uncertain. The CDR3 covers 14 residues. Looked up from germline, CDR1 is MGHDK and CDR2 is SYGVNS. Trimming left V 1 base short and J 4 bases short, with 9 bases between. CDR3 coding DNA: TGTGCCAGCAGTGAATTGGAGCTCCCAGATACGCAGTATTTT. Translating gives CASSELELPDTQYF.

The gene calls are TRBV21-1 and TRBJ1-1. TRBV21-1 is reported as a pseudogene. The CDR3 has 11 amino acids. DNA for the CDR3: TGTGCCAGGGAGATGAACACTGAAGCTTTCTTT. Its protein is CAREMNTEAFF.

This clonotype was recorded once. In nucleotides, the CDR3 is TGTGCCAGCAGCCTACAGACTAGCGGGGGCCGTACCTCCTACGAGCAGTACTTC. It yields the protein CASSLQTSGGRTSYEQYF. The rearrangement links TRBV7-6 to TRBJ2-7; 12 nucleotides align to TRBD2. Unmatched junction bases numbered 11, after V lost 5 bases and J lost 0 bases. The V gene's germline CDR1 is SGHVS and CDR2 FNYEAQ. CDR3 length: 18 residues.

A note on this clonotype: A much larger clonotype is one base distant, so this may be a read error. This chain uses TRBV10-3 with TRBJ2-7; D perhaps matches TRBD2 (7 bases). V was cut by 6 bases and J by 0 bases, with 12 bases left in between. Germline lookup yields CDR1 ENHRY and CDR2 SYGVKD. CDR3 size: 14 residues. CDR3: CAIRRGGSSYEQYF. CDR3 nucleotide sequence: TGTGCCATCAGGAGGGGGGGGAGCTCCTACGAGCAGTACTTC.

This chain joins TRBV4-2 and TRBJ1-1; TRBD1 might be the D (5 bases). The CDR3 runs 15 residues. V dropped 0 bases and J dropped 4 bases, with 12 bases sitting between them. Germline V gene sequence: CDR1 LGHNA, CDR2 YNFKEQ. The CDR3 sequence: CASSQEGEGCTEAFF. Here the CDR3 DNA reads TGTGCCAGCAGCCAAGAAGGTGAGGGGTGCACTGAAGCTTTCTTT.

J is TRBJ1-2 and V is TRBV21-1; the DNA was not used to check the table's D call, TRBD1. TRBV21-1 is a recognized pseudogene. The CDR3 contains 14 residues. The CDR3, as DNA: TGTGCCAGCAGCAAAGTGCGGAGGGGCGGAGGCCACACCTTC. Amino acids: CASSKVRRGGGHTF.

There are a few counts of this clonotype. This rearrangement joins TRBV4-1 to TRBJ2-1; no firm D call. The V gene lost 4 bases and the J gene lost 4 bases, with 11 bases spanning the gap. The germline CDR1 and CDR2 sequences are MGHRA and YSYEKL. The CDR3 covers 14 residues. CDR3 sequence (DNA): TGCGCCAGCAGCCCCCCTGGAGTATACAATGAGCAGTTCTTC. It translates to CASSPPGVYNEQFF.

This clonotype was seen a few times. The chain links TRBV12-3 or TRBV12-4 to TRBJ2-5; no clear D gene. Trimming took 1 base from V and 5 from J, leaving 14 bases between them. The CDR3 loop spans 15 amino acids. Here the CDR3 reads CASSLEAVGLETQYF. In nucleotides, the CDR3 is TGTGCCAGCAGTTTAGAGGCTGTGGGGTTGGAGACCCAGTACTTC.

In the case of this clonotype: Possible read error: a much larger clone is one base away. This chain joins TRBV6-5 and TRBJ2-4, with 9 nucleotides matching TRBD2. The germline gives CDR1 MNHEY, CDR2 SVGAGI. The length of the CDR3 is 14 residues. With 6 bases clipped from V and 13 bases from J, the junction kept 13 bases outside the gene matches. The CDR3 protein is CASRPAGGVNEQYF. For the CDR3, the DNA is TGTGCCAGCAGACCTGCGGGGGGGGTAAATGAGCAGTACTTC.

The chain has TRBV6-6 and TRBJ2-4; D gene ambiguous. The closer fit of TRBJ2-7 to the DNA end suggests the J call may be wrong. The CDR3 length is 13 residues. The germline V gene has CDR1 MNHNY and CDR2 SVGAGI (reference sequence). In nucleotides, the CDR3 is TGTGCCAGCAGTTACTACGACACCCACGAGCAGTACTTC. It translates to CASSYYDTHEQYF.

This clonotype was seen a few times. The rearrangement joins TRBV28 to TRBJ1-5, with 12 bases lining up with TRBD1. This CDR3 region has 15 residues. The germline CDR1 and CDR2 sequences are MDHEN and SYDVKM. V gave up 5 bases and J gave up 7 bases; unmatched junction bases: 6. The CDR3 here is CASSSAGTGGQPQHF. CDR3 nucleotide sequence: TGTGCCAGCAGTAGTGCCGGGACAGGGGGCCAGCCCCAGCATTTT.

The chain joins TRBV28 to TRBJ1-1; TRBD1 is a possible D gene (6 bases). V shed 2 bases and J shed 5 bases, with 15 bases lying between them. Germline V gene sequence: CDR1 MDHEN, CDR2 SYDVKM. CDR3 size: 15 residues. The CDR3 DNA reads TGTGCCAGCAGTTTAGGTCTGGGGGCCGGAACTGAAGCTTTCTTT. Its protein product is CASSLGLGAGTEAFF.

This clonotype was observed a few times. This chain connects TRBV3-1 to TRBJ1-4; D might be TRBD1 (5 bases). Per the germline V gene, CDR1 is LGHDT and CDR2 is YNNKEL (reference sequence). The CDR3 spans 14 residues. Trimming left V 4 bases short and J 5 bases short, with 11 bases between. The CDR3 DNA follows: TGTGCCAGCAGCCGCGGGGCCCTAAATGAAAAACTGTTTTTT. Translated, it gives CASSRGALNEKLFF.